A single sample is the source of the 23 T cell receptor beta chains below, sequenced in a study of STAT3 mutations in large granular lymphocyte leukemia. These receptors are not linked to any known antigen. General study findings and limits: Every T-LGLL patient had at least one immunodominant TCRbeta clonotype.

The assay was immunoSEQ multiplex PCR, and TCRdb's table has in-frame clones only and misses some. The data contain about 1,900 clones, about two thirds of them singletons. Sample: peripheral blood mononuclear cells. These receptors all come from a man aged 60 to 75 with T-cell large granular lymphocyte leukemia. Some clones in this sample may be carry-over from other donors' samples.

In DNA, the CDR3 is TGTGCCAGCAGCAATACACGGGACTACACCTTC. The encoded protein is CASSNTRDYTF. The chain uses TRBV5-4 and TRBJ1-2; D unresolved. The V and J ends lost 4 bases and 10 bases respectively, with 11 bases between them. The length of the CDR3 is 11 residues. Germline loops: CDR1 SGHNT, CDR2 YYREEE (reference sequence).

The chain combines TRBV5-1 with TRBJ2-2; D may be TRBD1 (6 bases). CDR1 is SGHRS and CDR2 is YFSETQ in the germline V gene. V was pared by 4 bases and J by 0 bases, with 16 bases between. The CDR3 is made up of 17 amino acids. CDR3 DNA sequence: TGCGCCAGCAGCGGGGCCATCGGACAGACGAACACCGGGGAGCTGTTTTTT. This codes for CASSGAIGQTNTGELFF.

This clone was found a few times. This sequence joins TRBV30 and TRBJ1-1, with D unclear. V was trimmed by 0 bases and J by 5 bases, leaving 7 bases between them. The CDR3 is 12 amino acids. Per germline, CDR1 GTSNPN and CDR2 SVGIG (reference sequence). The CDR3 is CAWSVPWTEAFF. The CDR3 DNA reads as TGTGCCTGGAGTGTACCGTGGACTGAAGCTTTCTTT.

V and J are TRBV27 and TRBJ2-7, with D possibly being TRBD1 (6 bases). Per the germline V gene, CDR1 is MNHEY and CDR2 is SMNVEV (reference sequence). The CDR3 extends over 14 amino acids. V lost 5 bases and J 5 bases, leaving 16 bases between the germline ends. CDR3 region: CASSIYGTPDEQYF. The CDR3 DNA reads as TGTGCCAGCAGTATATACGGGACACCTGACGAGCAGTACTTC.

The chain uses TRBV7-2 and TRBJ2-5; 11 nucleotides agree with TRBD2. Trimming took 5 bases from V and 4 from J; bases not matched to a gene: 3. The germline CDR1 and CDR2 sequences are SGHTA and FQGNSA. This CDR3 has 14 amino acids. Written as DNA, the CDR3 is TGTGCCAGCAGCCGCGGGACTAGCGGAGAGACCCAGTACTTC. Translating gives CASSRGTSGETQYF.

V is TRBV29-1 and J is TRBJ2-7, with 7 bases that match TRBD2. Trimming took 6 bases from V and 0 from J; bases not matched to a gene: 2. Germline CDR1 SQVTM, CDR2 ANQGSEA. The length of the CDR3 is 12 residues. CDR3: CSVRGVSYEQYF. The CDR3, as DNA: TGCAGCGTCCGGGGGGTCTCCTACGAGCAGTACTTC.

This clone turned up a few times. The chain recombines TRBV4-2 with TRBJ1-2; D uncertain. The ends were cut back, 0 bases at V and 2 bases at J, with 10 bases in the middle. The CDR3 consists of 15 residues. The germline CDR1 and CDR2 sequences are LGHNA and YNFKEQ. The CDR3 coding sequence is TGTGCCAGCAGCCAAGACCCCGGCAGGAACTATGGCTACACCTTC. Encoded protein: CASSQDPGRNYGYTF.

This rearrangement joins TRBV6-6 to TRBJ2-7; D is unresolved. V was trimmed by 4 bases and J by 2 bases, leaving 6 bases between them. From germline, CDR1 is MNHNY and CDR2 SVGAGI (reference sequence). The CDR3 contains 12 residues. This CDR3 reads CASSSQAYEQYF. Written as DNA, the CDR3 is TGTGCCAGCAGTTCCCAGGCCTACGAGCAGTACTTC.

This chain joins TRBV5-1 and TRBJ2-7, with 7 bases that match TRBD1. The CDR3 consists of 14 residues. Per the germline V gene, CDR1 is SGHRS and CDR2 is YFSETQ. The J segment lost 2 bases and the V segment lost 5 bases, leaving 7 bases of the junction unmatched. The CDR3 bases are TGCGCCAGCAGTTTTAACAGGGGCCCCTACGAGCAGTACTTC. Translated: CASSFNRGPYEQYF.

The V gene is TRBV5-1, the J gene TRBJ1-5, with a possible D match to TRBD1 (5 bases). This CDR3 region has 13 residues. V lost 3 bases and J 1 base, leaving 5 bases between the germline ends. Germline loops: CDR1 SGHRS, CDR2 YFSETQ. The CDR3 nucleotides read TGCGCCAGCAGCTGGGACAGCAATCAGCCCCAGCATTTT. It yields the protein CASSWDSNQPQHF.

The gene calls are TRBV5-4 and TRBJ2-5; no reliable D call. CDR1 SGHNT and CDR2 YYREEE come from the germline V gene (reference sequence). Trimming removed 0 bases at V and 4 bases at J, with 10 bases between. This CDR3 contains 14 residues. The CDR3: CASSLAGSGETQYF. DNA of the CDR3: TGTGCCAGCAGCTTGGCCGGTAGTGGAGAGACCCAGTACTTC.

The V call is TRBV5-1, the J call TRBJ2-7; D is uncertain. The length of the CDR3 is 14 residues. Trimming removed 0 bases at V and 0 bases at J, with 7 bases between. CDR1 is SGHRS, CDR2 YFSETQ, per germline. CDR3: CASSLDGSSYEQYF. In nucleotides, the CDR3 is TGCGCCAGCAGCTTGGATGGCAGCTCCTACGAGCAGTACTTC.

The rearrangement links TRBV6-6 to TRBJ1-2, with D unclear. Trimming shortened V by 5 bases and J by 5 bases, and 9 bases separated the two germline ends. The CDR3 contains 12 residues. Germline-derived CDR1 and CDR2 are MNHNY and SVGAGI (reference sequence). Here the CDR3 reads CASSAKGYGYTF. The CDR3 nucleotides are TGTGCCAGCAGTGCCAAAGGGTATGGCTACACCTTC.

The V call is TRBV30, the J call TRBJ1-2, with TRBD1 matching over 10 bases. This CDR3 spans 15 amino acids. Germline V gene data show CDR1 as GTSNPN and CDR2 as SVGIG (reference sequence). Trimming took 3 bases from V and 1 from J; bases not matched to a gene: 5. CDR3 protein: CAWRRDRGINYGYTF. The CDR3 nucleotides read TGTGCCTGGAGAAGGGACAGGGGAATTAACTATGGCTACACCTTC.

The V call is TRBV7-8, the J call TRBJ1-6; D gene unclear. Trimming left V 0 bases short and J 15 bases short, with 12 bases between. CDR3 size: 13 residues. Germline V gives CDR1 SGHVS, CDR2 FQNEAQ. The CDR3 sequence is CASSLAVRQLLHF. As DNA, the CDR3 is TGTGCCAGCAGCTTAGCGGTCCGGCAGCTCCTCCACTTT.

The genes are TRBV5-1 and TRBJ2-7; TRBD2 agrees at 8 bases. Germline CDR1 reads SGHRS; CDR2 reads YFSETQ. The CDR3 consists of 14 residues. Germline trimming cut 4 bases from V and 3 bases from J; bases unmatched to any gene: 6. The CDR3, as DNA: TGCGCCAGCAGCCTCACTAGCGGATACTACGAGCAGTACTTC. This translates into CASSLTSGYYEQYF.

The J gene is TRBJ1-6, the V gene TRBV5-5, with 7 bases fitting TRBD1. CDR3 size: 14 residues. Germline-derived CDR1 and CDR2 are SGHKS and YYEKEE (reference sequence). V gave up 4 bases and J gave up 7 bases; unmatched junction bases: 5. This CDR3 reads CASSPQGQNSPLHF. CDR3 nucleotides: TGTGCCAGCAGCCCCCAGGGACAGAATTCACCCCTCCACTTT.

This chain joins TRBV30 and TRBJ1-2; the D gene is possibly TRBD1 (5 bases). V was clipped by 1 base and J by 5 bases, with 11 bases between them. Germline V CDR1 and CDR2: GTSNPN, SVGIG (reference sequence). The CDR3 is 13 residues long. DNA for the CDR3: TGTGCCTGGAGTGGGGACGGGACGTATGGCTACACCTTC. It codes for CAWSGDGTYGYTF.

The table lists this clone with a count of one. The chain is built from TRBV18 and TRBJ2-5; D gene unclear. The germline V gene encodes CDR1 KGHSH and CDR2 LQKENI. The CDR3 consists of 15 residues. Trimming took 3 bases from V and 2 from J, leaving 13 bases between them. CDR3 coding DNA: TGTGCCAGCTCACCTACCTCCTTGAGACAAGAGACCCAGTACTTC. Encoded protein: CASSPTSLRQETQYF.

J is TRBJ1-2 and V is TRBV5-1; D not certain. The CDR3 runs to 12 residues. Trimming removed 2 bases from V and 5 bases from J, with 7 bases in between. The germline V gene encodes CDR1 SGHRS and CDR2 YFSETQ. The CDR3: CASSLGLYGYTF. Written as DNA, the CDR3 is TGCGCCAGCAGCTTAGGTCTATATGGCTACACCTTC.

The chain's CDR3 is CASSLSATASYGYTF. The CDR3 DNA sequence: TGCGCCAGCAGTCTCTCAGCGACAGCCTCCTATGGCTACACCTTC. The gene calls are TRBV5-1 and TRBJ1-2; D possibly corresponds to TRBD1 (5 bases). The V gene lost 5 bases and the J gene lost 4 bases, with 18 bases spanning the gap. CDR1 and CDR2 (germline): SGHRS, YFSETQ. The CDR3 is 15 residues long.

The V call is TRBV7-2, the J call TRBJ1-2, with D possibly matching TRBD1 (5 bases). CDR1 and CDR2 (germline): SGHTA, FQGNSA. The V end lost 1 base, the J end lost 7 bases, and 13 bases lay between the germline ends. This CDR3 spans 14 amino acids. In DNA, the CDR3 is TGTGCCAGCAGCTTAGGTGGTGGGGCAAGTGGCTACACCTTC. Translated: CASSLGGGASGYTF.

The CDR3 loop is CASNLEGRVYEQYF. For the CDR3, the DNA is TGTGCCAGCAATCTGGAGGGACGGGTCTACGAGCAGTACTTC. The V call is TRBV2, the J call TRBJ2-7, with a tentative D call TRBD2 (6 bases). Germline CDR1 reads SNHLY; CDR2 reads FYNNEI. This CDR3 region has 14 residues. The V gene lost 7 bases and the J gene lost 3 bases, with 16 bases spanning the gap.